Below, 3 T cell receptor beta chains from the same sample are listed, as sequenced in a study of blood T cell repertoires in COVID-19. The data were produced by immunoSEQ multiplex PCR, yet TCRdb's version contains in-frame clones alone and is incomplete. Of some 150,000 clones detected, about 85% appear once; the ten largest clones hold 1.5% to 2%. Material for sequencing was peripheral blood. Source of these receptors: a human donor in a cohort sampled during active COVID-19.

V is TRBV12-3 or TRBV12-4 and J is TRBJ2-1, with D possibly TRBD1 on 6 matching bases. Trimming left V 6 bases short and J 6 bases short, with 12 bases between. The CDR3 covers 13 residues. CDR3 nucleotides: TGTGCCAGCAGAGCCAACAGGGTCAATGAGCAGTTCTTC. Translated, it gives CASRANRVNEQFF.

The rearrangement uses TRBV30 and TRBJ1-4; tentatively, D is TRBD1 (5 bases). The V gene lost 2 bases and the J gene lost 0 bases, with 16 bases spanning the gap. Looked up from germline, CDR1 is GTSNPN and CDR2 is SVGIG (reference sequence). The CDR3 covers 17 residues. The CDR3: CAWSTGWAGATNEKLFF. CDR3 in DNA: TGTGCCTGGAGTACGGGATGGGCGGGGGCAACTAATGAAAAACTGTTTTTT.

The rearrangement joins TRBV30 to TRBJ2-2; TRBD2 matches 7 bases. This CDR3 has 13 residues. Per the germline V gene, CDR1 is GTSNPN and CDR2 is SVGIG (reference sequence). After removal of 3 bases from V and 6 bases from J, the junction contained 4 bases not matched to a gene. The CDR3: CAWRRTSSGELFF. CDR3 nucleotides: TGTGCCTGGAGACGGACTAGTTCCGGGGAGCTGTTTTTT. The whole variable domain, remainder taken from reference TRBV30 and TRBJ2-2, is SQTIHQWPATLVQPVGSPLSLECTVEGTSNPNLYWYRQAAGRGLQLLFYSVGIGQISSEVPQNLSASRPQDRQFILSSKKLLLSDSGFYLCAWRRTSSGELFFGEGSRLTVL.